This TCR beta chain appears in the sequencing data of a study of control samples from healthy donors and cancer patients. Produced via immunoSEQ multiplex PCR; TCRdb's table is partial and in-frame only. The repertoire holds about 98,000 clones, with approximately 81% as singletons. Trimming removed 7 bases from V and 4 bases from J, with 16 bases in between. This CDR3 has 14 residues. From germline, CDR1 is LNHDA and CDR2 SQIVND (reference sequence). What was sequenced was blood. The rearrangement links TRBV19 to TRBJ1-1; maybe TRBD1 (6 bases). The TCR comes from a woman in her 30s in good health. The CDR3 bases are TGTGCCAGTAAAGGACAGCTCCACGGCACTGAAGCTTTCTTT. It yields the protein CASKGQLHGTEAFF.